The subject of this entry is one TCR beta chain. Assay: immunoSEQ multiplex PCR; the TCRdb copy retains only in-frame clones and omits some. This table has 55,000 to 80,000 clones, around 83% appearing once. Patients had newly diagnosed, untreated stage II-IVA oral cavity squamous cell carcinoma. This entry belongs to a study of neoadjuvant anti-PD-1 for oral cavity cancer. Trimming stripped 0 bases from V and 3 bases from J, with 17 bases between. Germline V gene lookup returns CDR1 MNHNS and CDR2 SASEGT. The CDR3 has 17 amino acids. The input for sequencing was PBMCs, taken before nivolumab (anti-PD-1) treatment. This TCR derives from a person between 40 and 79 years old with oral cavity squamous cell carcinoma. V and J are TRBV6-1 and TRBJ1-1; D gene unclear. CDR3 amino acids: CASSEAHAGREYTEAFF. The CDR3 DNA follows: TGTGCCAGCAGTGAAGCTCACGCGGGGAGGGAGTACACTGAAGCTTTCTTT.